This TCR beta chain was retrieved from a study of neurological immune-mediated disorders. At least ten counts were recorded for this clonotype. The CDR3 consists of 14 residues. Looked up from germline, CDR1 is SGHDT and CDR2 is YYEEEE. The germline V and J ends were trimmed by 0 bases and 3 bases, with 6 bases remaining between them. In each sequencing run, over 170 million TCR-beta sequences were generated from 15-18 subjects. MiXCR was run by TCRdb on the 5' RACE reads, yielding one entry per CDR3 protein. This sample has fewer than 25,000 distinct CDR3 sequences, with 13% found just once. The sample comprised PBMCs. The sequence derives from a middle-aged woman with HTLV-1-associated myelopathy (HAM/TSP). The chain joins TRBV5-6 to TRBJ2-2; D ambiguous. The CDR3 loop reads CASSLGLHTGELFF. CDR3 bases: TGTGCCAGCAGCTTGGGACTTCACACCGGGGAGCTGTTTTTT.